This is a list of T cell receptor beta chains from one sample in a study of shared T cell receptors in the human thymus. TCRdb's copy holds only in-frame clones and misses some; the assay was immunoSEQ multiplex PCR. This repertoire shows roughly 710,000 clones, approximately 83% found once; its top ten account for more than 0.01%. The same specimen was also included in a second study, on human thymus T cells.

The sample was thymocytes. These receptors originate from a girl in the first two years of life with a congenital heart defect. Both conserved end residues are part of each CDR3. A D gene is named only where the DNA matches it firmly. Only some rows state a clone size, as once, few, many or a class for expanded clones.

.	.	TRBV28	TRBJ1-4	TGTGCCAGCAGGAACACACAGGGCGACAAACTGTTTTTT	CASRNTQGDKLFF
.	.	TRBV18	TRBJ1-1	TGTGCCAGCTCACGACACCCCTCCCGGGAGGCGTTTAACACTGAAGCTTTCTTT	CASSRHPSREAFNTEAFF
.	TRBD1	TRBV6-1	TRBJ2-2	TGTGCCAGCAGTGGTGAGACAGGGGGCCACGGGGAGCTGTTTTTT	CASSGETGGHGELFF
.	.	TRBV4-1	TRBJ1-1	TGCGCCAGCAGGAGCAGGGGGAACACTGAAGCTTTCTTT	CASRSRGNTEAFF
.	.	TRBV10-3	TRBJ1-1	TGTGCCATCAGTCCCGTCGGGGGGCAAGATGGTGAAGCTTTCTTT	CAISPVGGQDGEAFF
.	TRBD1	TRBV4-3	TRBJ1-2	TGCGCCAGCAGCCAATCCCCAGGGGGCCCCCATGGCTACACCTTC	CASSQSPGGPHGYTF
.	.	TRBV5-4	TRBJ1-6	TGTGCCAGCAGCTTGGCGGGAGGTTTCAATTCACCCCTCCACTTT	CASSLAGGFNSPLHF
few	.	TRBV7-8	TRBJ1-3	TGTGCCAGCAGCTTCGCCTTTGACTACTCTGGAAACACCATATATTTT	CASSFAFDYSGNTIYF
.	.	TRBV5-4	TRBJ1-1	TGTGCCAGCAGCCCAAGGGAGGGCACTGAAGCTTTCTTT	CASSPREGTEAFF
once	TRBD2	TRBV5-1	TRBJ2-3	TGCGCCAGCAGCTTGGTGCTGGTTAGGACTAGCGGTACAGATACGCAGTATTTT	CASSLVLVRTSGTDTQYF
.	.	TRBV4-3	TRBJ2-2	TGCGCCAGCAGCTACTCCTTAGCGCGCTGCGGGGAGCTGTTTTTT	CASSYSLARCGELFF
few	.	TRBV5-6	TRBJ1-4	TGTGCCAGCAGCTTCCGGGACACACGTAATGAAAAACTGTTTTTT	CASSFRDTRNEKLFF
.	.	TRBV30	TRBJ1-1	TGTGCCTGGAGTGTACCCAGGGTTGAAGACCCCACTGAAGCTTTCTTT	CAWSVPRVEDPTEAFF
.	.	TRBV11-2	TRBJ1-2	TGTGCCAGCAGCTCGCGAACTTATGGCTACACCTTC	CASSSRTYGYTF
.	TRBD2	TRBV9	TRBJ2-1	TGTGCCAGCAGCGTAGTAACCCTAGCGGGGGGGCCTTCCCCCTACAATGAGCAGTTCTTC	CASSVVTLAGGPSPYNEQFF
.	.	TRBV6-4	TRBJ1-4	TGTGCCAGCCGTGCCAATAAGGGAGTGAGTGGAAAACTGTTTTTT	CASRANKGVSGKLFF
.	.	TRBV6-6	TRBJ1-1	TGTGCCAGCAGTTACTCCATCCTTTATACTGGAGAAGAAGCTTTCTTT	CASSYSILYTGEEAFF
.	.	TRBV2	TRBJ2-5	TGTGCCAGCAGTGAAGAGGCTGGCTACCCGAACCATAAGGGGGAGACCCAGTACTTC	CASSEEAGYPNHKGETQYF
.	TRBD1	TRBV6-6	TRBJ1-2	TGTGCCAGCAGTCGGGGACAGTTTAACTATGGCTACACCTTC	CASSRGQFNYGYTF
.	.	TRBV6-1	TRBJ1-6	TGTGCCAGCAGTGAAGATGACGGAGCCCTCCACTTT	CASSEDDGALHF
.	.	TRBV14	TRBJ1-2	TGTGCCAGCAGCCGGGGGGGAACTGGCTACACCTTC	CASSRGGTGYTF
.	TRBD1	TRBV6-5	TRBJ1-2	TGTGCCAGCAGTCGACAGGGGCAACTAGGGAATGGCTACACCTTC	CASSRQGQLGNGYTF
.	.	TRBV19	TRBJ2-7	TGTGCCAGTAGTATGGGGGCGACCTACGAGCAGTACTTC	CASSMGATYEQYF
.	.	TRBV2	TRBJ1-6	TGTGCCAGCAGTGAAGTAACCCCAGACAGGATTAATTCACCCCTCCACTTT	CASSEVTPDRINSPLHF
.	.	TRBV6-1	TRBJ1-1	TGTGCCAGCAGTCCTTTCACTCCAGGGGTTGCTGAAGCTTTCTTT	CASSPFTPGVAEAFF
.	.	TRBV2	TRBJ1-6	TGTGCCAGCAGTCCCCCGAGGAGGGGAAGCTCCTATAATTCACCCCTCCACTTT	CASSPPRRGSSYNSPLHF
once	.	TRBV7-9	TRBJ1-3	TGTGCCAGCAGCCCAGGGCGGGACCCATTGAATTTT	CASSPGRDPLNF
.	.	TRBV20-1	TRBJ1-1	TGCAGTGCTCCTTCCGCTGAAGCTTTCTTT	CSAPSAEAFF
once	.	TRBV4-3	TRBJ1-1	TGCGCCAGCAGCCAAGATATGCGGGGGGCGCGCGCTTTCTTT	CASSQDMRGARAFF
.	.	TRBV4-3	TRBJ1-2	TGCGCCAGCAGCCAAGATGTTCCGGACTCCCCCCCTAACTATGGCTACACCTTC	CASSQDVPDSPPNYGYTF
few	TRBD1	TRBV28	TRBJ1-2	TGTGCCAGCAGCCCTCTCGGACAGGGGACGCCAGGGGGGGATGGCTACACCTTC	CASSPLGQGTPGGDGYTF
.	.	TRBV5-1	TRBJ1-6	TGCGCCAGCAGCTTAGACCGCAGGGATGATTCACCCCTCCACTTT	CASSLDRRDDSPLHF
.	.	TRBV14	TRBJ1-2	TGTGCCAGCAGCCAGTCGGGGGGACTTCTGTCTGGAACTAACTATGGCTACACCTTC	CASSQSGGLLSGTNYGYTF
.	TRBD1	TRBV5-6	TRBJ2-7	TGTGCCAGCAGCCCAGGGGGAGACAGCTACGAGCAGTACTTC	CASSPGGDSYEQYF
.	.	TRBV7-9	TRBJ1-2	TGTGCCAGCAGCTTAGAAGGTGCAGGGGCTGTTGGTGGCTACACCTTC	CASSLEGAGAVGGYTF
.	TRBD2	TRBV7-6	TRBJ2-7	TGTGCCAGCAGCCTCATCCCCGCTCTAGCGGGGGGCACCTACGAGCAGTACTTC	CASSLIPALAGGTYEQYF
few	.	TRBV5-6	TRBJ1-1	TGTGCCAGCAGCTTGGTTCAGGGCGAGAGGACTGAAGCTTTCTTT	CASSLVQGERTEAFF
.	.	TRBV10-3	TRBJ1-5	TGTGCCATCAGTGGCGGCAGGGTTCATCAGCCCCAGCATTTT	CAISGGRVHQPQHF
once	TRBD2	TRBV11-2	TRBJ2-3	TGTGCCAGCAGCCGACCGGGACTAGCGGGATCCTTTTTAGATACGCAGTATTTT	CASSRPGLAGSFLDTQYF
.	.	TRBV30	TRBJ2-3	TGTGCCTGGAGACTATGGGGGGACAGAACCACAGATACGCAGTATTTT	CAWRLWGDRTTDTQYF
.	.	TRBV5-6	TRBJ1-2	TGTGCCAGCAGCAGCATCCAGACCGACAGACTTCACTATGGCTACACCTTC	CASSSIQTDRLHYGYTF
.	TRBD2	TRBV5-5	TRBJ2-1	TGTGCCAGCAGCTCTCTCGCGGGGGGCCGGTTCTTC	CASSSLAGGRFF
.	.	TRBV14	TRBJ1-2	TGTGCCAGCAGCCAAAAGCCTACAGCGGATTATGGCTACACCTTC	CASSQKPTADYGYTF
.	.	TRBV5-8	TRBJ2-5	TGTGCCAACCCCCGGGACTCCTATCTCTTTCGGTTCCAAGAGACCCAGTACTTC	CANPRDSYLFRFQETQYF
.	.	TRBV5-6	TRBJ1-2	TGTGCCAGCAACCCTGACAGACTGGGCAACTATGGCTACACCTTC	CASNPDRLGNYGYTF
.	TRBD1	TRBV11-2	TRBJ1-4	TGTGCCAGCAGCTCCGCCGGAGTGACAGGGGGCGCGGGAAAACTGTTTTTT	CASSSAGVTGGAGKLFF
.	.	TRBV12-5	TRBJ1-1	TGTGCTAGTGGCCGCGGGAGGGTGGGGAACACTGAAGCTTTCTTT	CASGRGRVGNTEAFF
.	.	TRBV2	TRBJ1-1	TGTGCCAGCAGTGAAAGGGCAGGGGTGAACACTGAAGCTTTCTTT	CASSERAGVNTEAFF
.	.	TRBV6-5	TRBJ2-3	TGTGCCAGCAGTTACTCGCAAGACTCTACCACAGATACGCAGTATTTT	CASSYSQDSTTDTQYF
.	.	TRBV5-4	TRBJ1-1	TGTGCCAGCAGCTTGGGGTGGAGGGGACCTAACACTGAAGCTTTCTTT	CASSLGWRGPNTEAFF
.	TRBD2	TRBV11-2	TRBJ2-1	TGTGCCAGCAGCTTTCGGGGGGGCTACAATGAGCAGTTCTTC	CASSFRGGYNEQFF
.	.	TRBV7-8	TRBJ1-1	TGTGCCAGCAGCCGGCAGGACGGGGTGAACACTGAAGCTTTCTTT	CASSRQDGVNTEAFF
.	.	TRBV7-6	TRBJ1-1	TGTGCCAGCAGCCCCGACTTGCGGGAAACGATGAACACTGAAGCTTTCTTT	CASSPDLRETMNTEAFF
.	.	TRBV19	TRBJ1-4	TGTGCCAGTACCGGGACATTAGGGGAAAAACTGTTTTTT	CASTGTLGEKLFF
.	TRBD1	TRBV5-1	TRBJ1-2	TGCGCCAGCAGCGCGGGGGACGACAGGGGCAACTATGGCTACACCTTC	CASSAGDDRGNYGYTF
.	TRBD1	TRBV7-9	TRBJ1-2	TGTGCCAGCAGCCCTAGAGGGAAGGGACAGGGAGGGACCTCTGGCGGCTACACCTTC	CASSPRGKGQGGTSGGYTF
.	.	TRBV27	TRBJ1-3	TGTGCCAGCAGTTATGGTAGCACCATATATTTT	CASSYGSTIYF
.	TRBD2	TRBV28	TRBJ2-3	TGTGCCAGCAGTTGGACTAGCGGGGGGGTTACTAGCACAGATACGCAGTATTTT	CASSWTSGGVTSTDTQYF
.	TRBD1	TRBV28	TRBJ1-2	TGTGCCAGCAGCCCCAGGGGGCCACCTTATGGCTACACCTTC	CASSPRGPPYGYTF
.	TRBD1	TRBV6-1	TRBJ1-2	TGTGCCAGCAGTCCTGGGACAGGACATAACTATGGCTACACCTTC	CASSPGTGHNYGYTF